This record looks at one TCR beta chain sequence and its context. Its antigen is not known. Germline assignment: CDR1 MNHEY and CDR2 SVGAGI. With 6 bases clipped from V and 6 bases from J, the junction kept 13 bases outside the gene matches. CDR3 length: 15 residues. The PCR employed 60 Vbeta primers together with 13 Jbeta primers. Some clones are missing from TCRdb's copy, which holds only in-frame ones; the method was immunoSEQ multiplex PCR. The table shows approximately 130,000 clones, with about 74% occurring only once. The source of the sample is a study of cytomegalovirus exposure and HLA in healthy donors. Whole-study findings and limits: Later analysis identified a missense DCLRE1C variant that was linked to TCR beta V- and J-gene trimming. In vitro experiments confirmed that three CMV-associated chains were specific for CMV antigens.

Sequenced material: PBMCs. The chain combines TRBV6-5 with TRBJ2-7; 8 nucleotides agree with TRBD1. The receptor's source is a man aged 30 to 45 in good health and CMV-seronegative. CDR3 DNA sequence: TGTGCCAGCAGCAGAACCCGACAGGGGCCGGGCGAGCAGTACTTC. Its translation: CASSRTRQGPGEQYF.